Sequencing of this T cell receptor (beta chain) was carried out in a study of blood T cell repertoires in COVID-19. Sequencing used immunoSEQ multiplex PCR; TCRdb keeps in-frame clones, though not all of them. The sample includes tens of thousands of clones, 82% of them seen just once. Trimming at V came to 4 bases and at J to 9 bases, leaving 15 bases not matched to a gene. CDR3 length equals 16 residues. In germline, CDR1 is SGDLS, CDR2 YYNGEE. Sequenced sample: peripheral blood. The genes are TRBV9 and TRBJ2-3, with 9 positions matching TRBD1. The receptor's source is a human donor in a cohort sampled during active COVID-19. The CDR3 spells CASSPIGGQGTETQYF. DNA for the CDR3: TGTGCCAGCAGCCCCATTGGGGGACAGGGAACGGAAACGCAGTATTTT.